This record covers a single T cell receptor (beta chain). This entry belongs to a study of blood T cell repertoires in COVID-19. Study context: Acute-phase and convalescent COVID-19 samples originated in the United States, Italy and Spain. PBMCs, B-cell-depleted T cells, or T cells provided the cDNA or gDNA that made up the material.

In the authors' methods: The authors estimated nucleated cell counts from reference gene primer amplification. Sequencing used immunoSEQ multiplex PCR; TCRdb keeps in-frame clones, though not all of them. For V, J and clone size, that table is used; D and trimming come from the DNA. The table shows 390,000 or so clones, with approximately 88% occurring only once. Seattle's cohort entered during active infection and was followed longitudinally. V was pared by 3 bases and J by 5 bases, with 16 bases between. Germline CDR1 and CDR2: SGDLS and YYNGEE. CDR3 length: 15 amino acids. The specimen sequenced was peripheral blood. The chain joins TRBV9 to TRBJ2-3, with a possible D match to TRBD1 (5 bases). The sequence came from a woman aged 30 to 39 with COVID-19, enrolled during active disease. CDR3 sequence reads: CASSAPRGGVDTQYF. The CDR3 DNA follows: TGTGCCAGCAGCGCCCCTAGGGGCGGAGTAGATACGCAGTATTTT.